The 10 T cell receptor beta chains below were found in one sample sequenced in a study of blood T cell repertoires in COVID-19. The data were produced by immunoSEQ multiplex PCR, yet TCRdb's version contains in-frame clones alone and is incomplete. The data show approximately 130,000 clones, around 87% seen once. The sample was peripheral blood. The receptors were sampled from a woman aged 45-60 years who had recovered from COVID-19.

This chain links TRBV7-2 with TRBJ2-2, with 7 bases identical to TRBD1. Germline CDR1 reads SGHTA; CDR2 reads FQGNSA. The CDR3 spans 15 residues. Trimming at V came to 5 bases and at J to 4 bases, leaving 7 bases not matched to a gene. DNA for the CDR3: TGTGCCAGCAGCCCCGGGACAGTAAGCACCGGGGAGCTGTTTTTT. Its protein product is CASSPGTVSTGELFF.

The genes are TRBV5-4 and TRBJ1-1, with 9 bases that match TRBD1. With V trimmed by 4 bases and J by 3 bases, 13 bases remained unmatched. CDR3 length: 17 residues. Germline V lookup: CDR1 SGHNT, CDR2 YYREEE (reference sequence). DNA for the CDR3: TGTGCCAGCAGCCCGGGACAGGGCGGGGGGTCGGACACTGAAGCTTTCTTT. Translating it yields CASSPGQGGGSDTEAFF.

This chain joins TRBV30 and TRBJ1-3; possibly TRBD1 for D (6 bases). Germline CDR1 and CDR2: GTSNPN and SVGIG (reference sequence). This CDR3 spans 14 amino acids. Trimming left V 5 bases short and J 2 bases short, with 13 bases between. The CDR3 coding sequence is TGTGCCTGGGGGGGCCGGAGGGCTGGAAACACCATATATTTT. This translates into CAWGGRRAGNTIYF.

The sample holds a few counts of this clone. At one of its ends the junction is not consistent with the germline gene, which may arise from a read error. The chain recombines TRBV14 with TRBJ1-2, with a tentative D call TRBD1 (5 bases). The germline gives CDR1 SGHDN, CDR2 FVKESK. CDR3 length: 12 residues. The CDR3 DNA reads TGTGCCAGCAGCCAAACTGACAGCTACTTATTCTTC. This sequence encodes CASSQTDSYLFF. Filled out from reference TRBV14 and TRBJ1-2, the complete variable domain reads EAGVTQFPSHSVIEKGQTVTLRCDPISGHDNLYWYRRVMGKEIKFLLHFVKESKQDESGMPNNRFLAERTGGTYSTLKVQPAELEDSGVYFCASSQTDSYLFFGSGTRLTVV.

CDR3 protein: CASSESGTSYEQYF. The DNA for the CDR3 is TGTGCCAGCAGTGAATCGGGGACTAGTTACGAGCAGTACTTC. The gene calls are TRBV2 and TRBJ2-7, with TRBD2 identical over 8 bases. Germline loops: CDR1 SNHLY, CDR2 FYNNEI. J was trimmed by 4 bases and V by 2 bases; bases with no gene match: 4. The CDR3 is made up of 14 amino acids. Full variable domain (outside the CDR3, taken from reference TRBV2 and TRBJ2-7): EPEVTQTPSHQVTQMGQEVILRCVPISNHLYFYWYRQILGQKVEFLVSFYNNEISEKSEIFDDQFSVERPDGSNFTLKIRSTKLEDSAMYFCASSESGTSYEQYFGPGTRLTVT.

This chain links TRBV14 with TRBJ2-7; tentatively, D is TRBD2 (7 bases). The CDR3 sequence is 16 residues long. V dropped 0 bases and J dropped 4 bases, with 16 bases sitting between them. Germline CDR1 is SGHDN and CDR2 is FVKESK. The CDR3 loop reads CASSQDFRGARYEQYF. The CDR3 DNA reads as TGTGCCAGCAGCCAAGATTTTCGGGGGGCAAGGTACGAGCAGTACTTC.

The chain combines TRBV6-6 with TRBJ2-7; 7 bases are a match to TRBD2. The ends lost 5 bases at V and 3 bases at J; junction bases unmatched: 10. The germline V gene encodes CDR1 MNHNY and CDR2 SVGAGI (reference sequence). The CDR3 has 15 amino acids. Written as DNA, the CDR3 is TGTGCCAGCAGTCTACCAGCGGGACGCTTCTACGAGCAGTACTTC. Its translation: CASSLPAGRFYEQYF.

J is TRBJ1-5 and V is TRBV20-1, with no clear D. CDR3 length: 13 amino acids. Trimming stripped 3 bases from V and 3 bases from J, with 9 bases between. Germline-derived CDR1 and CDR2 are DFQATT and SNEGSKA (reference sequence). The chain's CDR3 is CSASLAVNQPQHF. The CDR3 nucleotides read TGCAGTGCTAGTTTGGCAGTCAATCAGCCCCAGCATTTT.

The gene calls are TRBV4-1 and TRBJ1-1; D might be TRBD1 (5 bases). Trimming left V 1 base short and J 3 bases short, with 12 bases between. The CDR3 runs to 15 residues. CDR1 and CDR2 from the germline V gene are MGHRA and YSYEKL. The CDR3 DNA follows: TGCGCCAGCAGCCAAGTGGGGGGGAGTGACACTGAAGCTTTCTTT. This encodes CASSQVGGSDTEAFF.

The V gene is TRBV2, the J gene TRBJ2-7; maybe TRBD2 (5 bases). Looked up from germline, CDR1 is SNHLY and CDR2 is FYNNEI. CDR3 length: 15 amino acids. With 5 bases removed from V and 0 bases from J, the gap between germline ends came to 14 bases. CDR3 sequence: CASSLDLLFSYEQYF. The CDR3 DNA reads as TGTGCCAGCAGTTTGGACTTGCTCTTCTCCTACGAGCAGTACTTC.